This TCR beta chain originates from a study of cytomegalovirus exposure and HLA in healthy donors. The CDR3 runs to 19 residues. CDR1 and CDR2 from the germline V gene are LGHNA and YSLEER. J gave up 3 bases and V 4 bases, and 11 bases lay outside the gene matches. The PCR had 60 Vbeta and 13 Jbeta primers. The protocol was immunoSEQ multiplex PCR, while the TCRdb copy is restricted to in-frame clones and leaves out a portion. The data show just under 150,000 clones, approximately 79% seen once. The specimen was PBMCs. The chain has TRBV4-3 and TRBJ2-4; the match to TRBD2 covers 14 bases. This clonotype was obtained from a woman younger than 45 in good health and CMV-seronegative. The CDR3 coding sequence is TGCGCCAGCAGCCCAGGGACTAGCGGGGGCCTTCTTTTCAAAAACATTCAGTACTTC. It codes for CASSPGTSGGLLFKNIQYF.